This passage covers 3 T cell receptor beta chains from one sample sequenced in a study of CD8 T cells in Susac syndrome. Random hexamers were used to reverse transcribe an amount of roughly 0.5 to 1 ug RNA. One entry per CDR3 protein, called by TCRdb with MiXCR from the immunoSEQ multiplex PCR reads. Of about 190,000 distinct CDR3 sequences in the sample, 75% to 95% were seen once. Sequencing input: CD4+ T cells from PBMCs. All receptors come from a human donor with Susac syndrome.

This clonotype was seen a few times. V usage is TRBV7-2 and J usage is TRBJ2-3; possibly TRBD1 or TRBD2 for D (5 bases each). Germline assignment: CDR1 SGHTA and CDR2 FQGNSA. The ends were cut back, 7 bases at V and 4 bases at J, with 12 bases in the middle. CDR3 length: 13 amino acids. CDR3 protein: CASTRQGPDTQYF. In DNA, the CDR3 is TGTGCCAGCACGCGCCAGGGACCAGATACGCAGTATTTT. The full variable domain, rest sourced from reference TRBV7-2 and TRBJ2-3, is GAGVSQSPSNKVTEKGKDVELRCDPISGHTALYWYRQSLGQGLEFLIYFQGNSAPDKSGLPSDRFSAERTGGSVSTLTIQRTQQEDSAVYLCASTRQGPDTQYFGPGTRLTVL.

The J gene is TRBJ1-2, the V gene TRBV29-1, with TRBD1 identical over 7 bases. V lost 4 bases, J lost 1 base, and 3 bases stayed unmatched. Germline CDR1 is SQVTM and CDR2 is ANQGSEA. The CDR3 contains 13 residues. In DNA, the CDR3 is TGCAGCGTTGGAAACAGGGGTAACTATGGCTACACCTTC. As protein: CSVGNRGNYGYTF.

This clonotype was counted once. This chain joins TRBV9 and TRBJ2-7, with D maybe TRBD2 (5 bases). Germline V gene sequence: CDR1 SGDLS, CDR2 YYNGEE. The CDR3 covers 16 residues. The ends were cut back, 0 bases at V and 5 bases at J, with 18 bases in the middle. CDR3 sequence: CASSVDPGTLEHEQYF. CDR3 bases: TGTGCCAGCAGCGTAGATCCGGGCACACTAGAACACGAGCAGTACTTC.